What follows are 17 T cell receptor beta chains derived from one specimen sequenced in a study of T cell responses to AZD1222 COVID-19 vaccine. The assay was immunoSEQ multiplex PCR, and TCRdb's table has in-frame clones only and misses some. The repertoire holds approximately 150,000 clones, with about 90% as singletons. The input for sequencing was peripheral blood, taken on day 0 of AZD1222 vaccination. The receptors come from an adult in good health.

This sequence joins TRBV10-2 and TRBJ1-2; D uncertain. The ends were cut back, 3 bases at V and 4 bases at J, with 12 bases in the middle. Looked up from germline, CDR1 is WSHSY and CDR2 is SAAADI. The CDR3 consists of 14 residues. CDR3 nucleotides: TGCGCCAGCAGTGACCCGGGATCTTCCTATGGCTACACCTTC. This gives the protein CASSDPGSSYGYTF.

The CDR3 region is CASRRTRGANYGYTF. The CDR3 DNA sequence: TGTGCCAGCAGGCGGACAAGGGGAGCTAACTATGGCTACACCTTC. V and J are TRBV27 and TRBJ1-2; TRBD1 might be the D (5 bases). Per the germline V gene, CDR1 is MNHEY and CDR2 is SMNVEV (reference sequence). The V end was cut by 6 bases, the J end by 0 bases, with 14 bases between. The CDR3 is 15 amino acids.

CDR3 DNA sequence: TGTGCCTTAGGACAGGGCTACTACGAGCAGTACTTC. This translates into CALGQGYYEQYF. The rearrangement links TRBV30 to TRBJ2-7; 8 positions match TRBD1. The CDR3 runs to 12 residues. The V gene end was trimmed by 7 bases and the J gene end by 3 bases; junction bases not matched to a gene: 5. Germline lookup yields CDR1 GTSNPN and CDR2 SVGIG (reference sequence).

The chain couples TRBV5-8 to TRBJ2-1; 10 nucleotides line up with TRBD2. Trimming at V came to 0 bases and at J to 9 bases, leaving 9 bases not matched to a gene. This CDR3 is 16 amino acids long. The germline CDR1 and CDR2 sequences are SGHTS and YDEGEE. The CDR3 sequence is CASSLGLAGVGGEQFF. The CDR3 DNA reads as TGTGCCAGCAGCTTGGGGCTAGCGGGGGTCGGGGGTGAGCAGTTCTTC. Filled out from reference TRBV5-8 and TRBJ2-1, the complete variable domain reads EAGVTQSPTHLIKTRGQQATLRCSPISGHTSVYWYQQALGLGLQFLLWYDEGEERNRGNFPPRFSGRQFPNYSSELNVNALELEDSALYLCASSLGLAGVGGEQFFGPGTRLTVL.

The V and J genes are TRBV7-2 and TRBJ2-7; 14 bases line up with TRBD2. After removal of 3 bases from V and 6 bases from J, the junction contained 7 bases not matched to a gene. CDR3 size: 16 residues. From germline, CDR1 is SGHTA and CDR2 FQGNSA. In DNA, the CDR3 is TGTGCCAGCAGCTTGGGGACTAGCGGGAGACGGAGCGAGCAGTACTTC. This translates into CASSLGTSGRRSEQYF.

V is TRBV6-5 and J is TRBJ1-5; D uncertain. The germline gives CDR1 MNHEY, CDR2 SVGAGI. Between the trimmed V and J ends, which lost 7 bases and 5 bases, there was a span of 9 bases. The CDR3 contains 12 residues. CDR3 sequence reads: CASTGRYQPQHF. CDR3 nucleotides: TGTGCCAGCACTGGGCGCTATCAGCCCCAGCATTTT.

The V gene is TRBV28, the J gene TRBJ2-1; perhaps TRBD1 as D (6 bases). There are 19 residues in the CDR3. Trimming removed 4 bases at V and 3 bases at J, with 25 bases between. Germline assignment: CDR1 MDHEN and CDR2 SYDVKM. The CDR3 sequence: CASSSVHMGARSRYNEQFF. The DNA of the CDR3 is TGTGCCAGCAGTTCAGTTCACATGGGGGCGCGGAGCCGCTACAATGAGCAGTTCTTC.

The chain has TRBV7-9 and TRBJ2-2; 7 bases line up with TRBD1. The CDR3 runs to 16 residues. Per germline, CDR1 SEHNR and CDR2 FQNEAQ (reference sequence). Trimming removed 2 bases from V and 3 bases from J; junction bases left unmatched: 6. Here the CDR3 reads CASSLRGGADTGELFF. DNA of the CDR3: TGTGCCAGCAGCTTACGAGGGGGCGCGGACACCGGGGAGCTGTTTTTT.

The CDR3 is CASSPGQGRTEAFF. For the CDR3, the DNA is TGTGCCAGCAGCCCCGGGCAGGGTAGGACTGAAGCTTTCTTT. The chain uses TRBV11-2 and TRBJ1-1; weak D call: TRBD1 (5 bases). V was shortened by 5 bases and J by 5 bases, with 15 bases between the two germline ends. The CDR3 runs to 14 residues. Germline CDR1 reads SGHAT; CDR2 reads FQNNGV.

The genes are TRBV5-8 and TRBJ1-5; no clear D gene. V gave up 4 bases and J gave up 0 bases, with 17 bases separating them. The CDR3 covers 17 residues. Germline assignment: CDR1 SGHTS and CDR2 YDEGEE. This CDR3 reads CASSDHGRGFSNQPQHF. CDR3 bases: TGTGCCAGCAGCGACCACGGACGCGGATTTAGCAATCAGCCCCAGCATTTT. Supplemented by reference TRBV5-8 and TRBJ1-5, the full variable domain reads EAGVTQSPTHLIKTRGQQATLRCSPISGHTSVYWYQQALGLGLQFLLWYDEGEERNRGNFPPRFSGRQFPNYSSELNVNALELEDSALYLCASSDHGRGFSNQPQHFGDGTRLSIL.

The chain uses TRBV11-2 and TRBJ1-4; D remains ambiguous. V lost 2 bases and J 0 bases, leaving 13 bases between the germline ends. The CDR3 totals 17 residues. Germline V gives CDR1 SGHAT, CDR2 FQNNGV. The CDR3 sequence: CASSLRLGRATNEKLFF. The CDR3 DNA reads TGTGCCAGCAGCTTAAGGTTAGGGCGGGCAACTAATGAAAAACTGTTTTTT.

This chain joins TRBV10-3 and TRBJ2-1; D ambiguous. This CDR3 is built from 12 residues. The germline gives CDR1 ENHRY, CDR2 SYGVKD. V shed 0 bases and J shed 8 bases, with 5 bases lying between them. The CDR3 DNA reads as TGTGCCATCAGTGAGTCGAATCATGAGCAGTTCTTC. It codes for CAISESNHEQFF.

The chain uses TRBV18 and TRBJ2-7, with 8 bases fitting TRBD1. The V gene's germline CDR1 is KGHSH and CDR2 LQKENI. The length of the CDR3 is 15 residues. With 4 bases clipped from V and 2 bases from J, the junction kept 7 bases outside the gene matches. The CDR3 is CASSLGTGHPYEQYF. CDR3 DNA: TGTGCCAGCTCACTTGGGACAGGCCATCCCTACGAGCAGTACTTC.

This clone has just a few counts. The V and J genes are TRBV4-1 and TRBJ1-2, with D possibly matching TRBD1 (5 bases). CDR1 and CDR2 from the germline V gene are MGHRA and YSYEKL. V was pared by 0 bases and J by 6 bases, with 14 bases between. The CDR3 runs to 15 residues. CDR3 DNA: TGCGCCAGCAGCCAAGACACGCTCCGGGGGGATGGCTACACCTTC. It codes for CASSQDTLRGDGYTF.

The chain is built from TRBV7-3 and TRBJ2-1, with 11 bases that match TRBD2. The CDR3 runs to 17 residues. Germline loops: CDR1 SGHTA, CDR2 FQGTGA. The junction had 7 bases not matched to a gene; V was cut back by 2 bases and J by 4 bases. CDR3 DNA sequence: TGTGCCAGCAGCTTAGCCTTAGCGGGAGGGAGATACAATGAGCAGTTCTTC. Translation gives CASSLALAGGRYNEQFF.

The V gene is TRBV7-3, the J gene TRBJ2-3; 8 bases map to TRBD2. CDR1 and CDR2 from the germline V gene are SGHTA and FQGTGA. V was clipped by 1 base and J by 4 bases; unmatched bases: 7. The CDR3 has 16 amino acids. The CDR3 protein is CASSLRAGDEADTQYF. For the CDR3, the DNA is TGTGCCAGCAGCTTAAGAGCGGGGGATGAGGCAGATACGCAGTATTTT.

CDR3 nucleotides: TGTGCCAGCAGCCCCGGGACTAGCTATGAGCAGTTCTTC. Translating it yields CASSPGTSYEQFF. This chain joins TRBV7-3 and TRBJ2-1, with TRBD2 identical over 9 bases. The CDR3 runs 13 residues. V lost 5 bases, J lost 8 bases, and 4 bases stayed unmatched. Germline values: CDR1 SGHTA, CDR2 FQGTGA.